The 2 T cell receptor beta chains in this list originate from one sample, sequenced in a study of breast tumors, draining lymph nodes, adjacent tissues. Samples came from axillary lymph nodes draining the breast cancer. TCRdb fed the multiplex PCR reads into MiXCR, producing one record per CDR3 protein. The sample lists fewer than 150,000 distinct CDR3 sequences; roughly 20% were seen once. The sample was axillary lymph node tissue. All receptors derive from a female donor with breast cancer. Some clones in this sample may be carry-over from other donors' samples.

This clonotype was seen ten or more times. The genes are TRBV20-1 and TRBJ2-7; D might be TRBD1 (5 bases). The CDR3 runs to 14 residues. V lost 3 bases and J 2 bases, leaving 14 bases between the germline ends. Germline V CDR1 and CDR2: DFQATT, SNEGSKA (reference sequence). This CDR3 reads CSARSQGYAYEQYF. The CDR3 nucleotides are TGCAGTGCTAGGAGTCAGGGATACGCCTACGAGCAGTACTTC.

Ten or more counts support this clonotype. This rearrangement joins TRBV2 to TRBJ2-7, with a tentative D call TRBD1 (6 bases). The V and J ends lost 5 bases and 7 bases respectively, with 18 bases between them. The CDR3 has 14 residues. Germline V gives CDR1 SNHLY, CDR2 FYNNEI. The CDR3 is CASSTMTGDTEQYF. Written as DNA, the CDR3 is TGTGCCAGCAGTACTATGACAGGAGATACGGAGCAGTACTTC.